The subject of this entry is one T cell receptor (beta chain). One junction end does not reproduce the germline sequence, and a read error may be involved. From about 20-30 mg of unsorted bulk tissue, DNA and RNA were co-extracted together. Infection with HBV was chronic in patients; they were treatment-naive. TCR beta cDNA was prepared out of approximately 500 ng total RNA by means of a constant-region primer. Researchers made the TCR beta libraries by running three nested multiplex PCR rounds with slightly modified ARM-PCR. The opening two PCR rounds, approximately 10 cycles each, paired TRBV1-TRBV30 forward primers with a C-beta reverse primer. TCRdb ran MiXCR on the multiplex PCR reads and lists one entry per CDR3 protein. The sample holds more than 70,000 distinct CDR3 sequences, about 75% seen once. This entry is derived from a study of tumor-infiltrating lymphocytes in primary liver carcinoma. Study-wide background: In every tissue type, samples returned a similar yield of roughly 3.5 to 8 million productive TCRbeta reads.

CDR3 length: 14 residues. This TCR derives from a man aged 40-49 years with primary liver carcinoma and hepatitis B virus infection. The chain combines TRBV6-7 with TRBJ2-1, with a possible D match to TRBD2 (6 bases). TRBV6-7 is treated as an ORF (open reading frame) with a function not yet certain. Sequencing was done on a sample of tumor-adjacent normal liver tissue. As DNA, the CDR3 is TGTGCCAGTAGTTCCCCTGAACGGAGGGATGAGCAGTCCTTC. Translated, it gives CASSSPERRDEQSF.